The present entry profiles one TCR beta chain with its context. Trimming removed 5 bases from V and 4 bases from J; junction bases left unmatched: 12. The CDR3 covers 17 residues. Germline V lookup: CDR1 MNHEY, CDR2 SMNVEV (reference sequence). These data come from a study of blood T cell repertoires in COVID-19. Study-wide background: Sites across the United States, Italy and Spain contributed samples from acute and convalescent COVID-19.

As processed by the authors: Using reference gene primer amplification, nucleated cell counts were estimated. Measured with immunoSEQ multiplex PCR; TCRdb has only the in-frame clones, and not every one. V, J and clone size are taken as reported in that table, and D and trimming were inferred from the DNA itself. The sample includes approximately 170,000 clones, less than 85% of them seen just once. The rearrangement links TRBV27 to TRBJ1-5; the match to TRBD1 covers 9 bases. This TCR derives from a woman in her 50s with acute or convalescent COVID-19. The sequencing sample was made of peripheral blood. The CDR3 nucleotides are TGTGCCAGCAGTCTTTCAAGGACAGGGGTAAGAAATCAGCCCCAGCATTTT. It encodes CASSLSRTGVRNQPQHF.